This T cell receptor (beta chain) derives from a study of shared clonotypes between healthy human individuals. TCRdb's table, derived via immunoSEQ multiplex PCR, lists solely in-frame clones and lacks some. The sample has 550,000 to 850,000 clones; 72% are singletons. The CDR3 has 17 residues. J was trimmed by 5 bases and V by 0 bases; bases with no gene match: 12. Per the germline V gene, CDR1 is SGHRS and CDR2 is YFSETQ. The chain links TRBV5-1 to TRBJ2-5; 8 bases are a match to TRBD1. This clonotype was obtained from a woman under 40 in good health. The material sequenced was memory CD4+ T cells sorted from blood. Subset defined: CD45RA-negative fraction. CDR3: CASSLEPWTGYLETQYF. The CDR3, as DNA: TGCGCCAGCAGCTTGGAACCTTGGACAGGGTATCTTGAGACCCAGTACTTC.